Listed here are 21 T cell receptor beta chains from one sample, sequenced in a study of T-cell memory formation after mild COVID-19. TCRdb fed the 5' RACE reads into MiXCR, producing one record per CDR3 protein. The profile shows a few hundred thousand distinct CDR3 sequences, about 13% of them singletons. Sequencing was performed on PBMCs or a T cell subset sorted from them (not recorded which). The origin of the receptors is a man in his late teens or twenties who had mild COVID-19 (a few samples of this study predate the infection). Cell type and time point are not known.

In its sample, this clonotype was seen a few times. The rearrangement joins TRBV7-2 to TRBJ1-6; no firm D call. From germline, CDR1 is SGHTA and CDR2 FQGNSA. The CDR3 has 13 amino acids. Trimming shortened V by 5 bases and J by 8 bases, and 10 bases separated the two germline ends. CDR3 bases: TGTGCCAGCAGCCCTCAGGCTTATTCACCCCTCCACTTT. Its translation: CASSPQAYSPLHF.

This chain links TRBV27 with TRBJ1-1; no firm D call. Germline V CDR1 and CDR2: MNHEY, SMNVEV (reference sequence). The CDR3 has 13 amino acids. V was trimmed by 8 bases and J by 4 bases, leaving 14 bases between them. CDR3 bases: TGTGCCAGCGCGTGCCCAGGAGCCACTGAAGCTTTCTTT. The encoded protein is CASACPGATEAFF.

This clonotype has a handful of counts. This chain joins TRBV20-1 and TRBJ2-3; D may correspond to TRBD1 or TRBD2 (5 bases each). The CDR3 spans 14 residues. CDR1 and CDR2 from the germline V gene are DFQATT and SNEGSKA (reference sequence). The CDR3 sequence: CRTGTKGNTDTQYF. The CDR3 DNA sequence: TGCAGGACCGGGACGAAGGGGAACACAGATACGCAGTATTTT.

This clonotype was picked up a small number of times. The chain links TRBV29-1 to TRBJ2-6; D gene ambiguous. V lost 4 bases, J lost 4 bases, and 8 bases lay in between. CDR1 is SQVTM, CDR2 ANQGSEA, per germline. The CDR3 covers 13 residues. The CDR3 DNA reads TGCAGCGTTGCCATGGTCGGGGCCAACGTCCTGACTTTC. This gives the protein CSVAMVGANVLTF. Full variable domain (remainder filled in from reference TRBV29-1 and TRBJ2-6): SAVISQKPSRDICQRGTSLTIQCQVDSQVTMMFWYRQQPGQSLTLIATANQGSEATYESGFVIDKFPISRPNLTFSTLTVSNMSPEDSSIYLCSVAMVGANVLTFGAGSRLTVL.

This chain uses TRBV24-1 with TRBJ2-1; 10 bases are a match to TRBD2. The germline V gene encodes CDR1 KGHDR and CDR2 SFDVKD. The junction had 8 bases not matched to a gene; V was cut back by 4 bases and J by 9 bases. The CDR3 spans 15 residues. As DNA, the CDR3 is TGTGCCACCAGTGACGCTAGCGGGGGCTTTTTTGAGCAGTTCTTC. It yields the protein CATSDASGGFFEQFF.

This clonotype has only a few counts. The J gene is TRBJ1-1, the V gene TRBV7-9; D gene unclear. The CDR3 runs 13 residues. Germline-derived CDR1 and CDR2 are SEHNR and FQNEAQ (reference sequence). V lost 4 bases, J lost 3 bases, and 9 bases lay in between. The DNA for the CDR3 is TGTGCCAGCAGCTCCCGGATGGACACTGAAGCTTTCTTT. Amino acids: CASSSRMDTEAFF. Together with reference TRBV7-9 and TRBJ1-1, the CDR3 gives the full variable domain: DTGVSQNPRHKITKRGQNVTFRCDPISEHNRLYWYRQTLGQGPEFLTYFQNEAQLEKSRLLSDRFSAERPKGSFSTLEIQRTEQGDSAMYLCASSSRMDTEAFFGQGTRLTVV.

This clonotype was observed many times. The V call is TRBV4-1, the J call TRBJ1-5, with D possibly matching TRBD1 (6 bases). The V and J ends lost 1 base and 6 bases respectively, with 13 bases between them. The germline V gene has CDR1 MGHRA and CDR2 YSYEKL. This CDR3 has 15 residues. The CDR3 DNA follows: TGCGCCAGCAGCCAAGGACCAGGGGAGGCTCAGCCCCAGCATTTT. This encodes CASSQGPGEAQPQHF.

This clonotype came up a few times. The gene calls are TRBV6-6 and TRBJ1-5, with D possibly matching TRBD1 (5 bases). CDR3 size: 15 residues. Trimming pared 6 bases from V and 3 bases from J, leaving 15 bases between. CDR1 MNHNY and CDR2 SVGAGI come from the germline V gene (reference sequence). The CDR3 nucleotides read TGTGCCAGCAGAGGGACGGGGGTAATCAATCAGCCCCAGCATTTT. Residues: CASRGTGVINQPQHF.

This clonotype appeared a few times. The J gene is TRBJ2-1, the V gene TRBV6-5, with TRBD2 matching over 8 bases. From germline, CDR1 is MNHEY and CDR2 SVGAGI. The CDR3 extends over 15 amino acids. V lost 6 bases, J lost 3 bases, and 7 bases stayed unmatched. CDR3 sequence: CASRPSGGVYNEQFF. The CDR3 nucleotides are TGTGCCAGCAGACCGAGCGGGGGAGTCTACAATGAGCAGTTCTTC.

The V and J genes are TRBV7-9 and TRBJ1-6; no clear D. Germline CDR1 SEHNR, CDR2 FQNEAQ (reference sequence). The CDR3 covers 19 residues. With 1 base removed from V and 7 bases from J, the gap between germline ends came to 23 bases. The CDR3 coding sequence is TGTGCCAGCAGCTTAGTGGCCGTGGGGAGCGATGTTTTAAATTCACCCCTCCACTTT. Translated, it gives CASSLVAVGSDVLNSPLHF.

This clonotype was found a few times. The rearrangement links TRBV10-3 to TRBJ1-1, with D hard to call. From germline, CDR1 is ENHRY and CDR2 SYGVKD. This CDR3 has 13 residues. V lost 6 bases and J 5 bases, leaving 13 bases between the germline ends. The CDR3 loop reads CAISLQGGTEAFF. The CDR3 region has the DNA TGTGCCATCAGCCTGCAAGGAGGTACTGAAGCTTTCTTT.

This clonotype was observed a handful of times. The rearrangement uses TRBV5-1 and TRBJ2-5; the D is unclear. With 3 bases removed from V and 4 bases from J, the gap between germline ends came to 13 bases. Per the germline V gene, CDR1 is SGHRS and CDR2 is YFSETQ. The CDR3 is made up of 14 amino acids. This CDR3 is CASSSGPNRETQYF. CDR3 bases: TGCGCCAGCAGCTCCGGGCCGAACAGAGAGACCCAGTACTTC.

This chain joins TRBV6-5 and TRBJ1-3, with 8 bases identical to TRBD1. The germline CDR1 and CDR2 sequences are MNHEY and SVGAGI. CDR3 size: 14 residues. The V gene end was trimmed by 6 bases and the J gene end by 4 bases; junction bases not matched to a gene: 5. CDR3 nucleotide sequence: TGTGCCAGCAGCCGGACAGGGCAGGGAAACACCATATATTTT. Encoded protein: CASSRTGQGNTIYF.

The V gene is TRBV24-1, the J gene TRBJ1-4; D is possibly TRBD1 (6 bases). Trimming cost V 4 bases and J 7 bases, with 15 bases left between them. This CDR3 is built from 15 residues. CDR1 and CDR2 from the germline V gene are KGHDR and SFDVKD. The CDR3 nucleotides read TGTGCCACCAGTGACCCACACCAGGGGAGTGAAAAACTGTTTTTT. Protein: CATSDPHQGSEKLFF.

This clonotype was found a few times. This rearrangement joins TRBV4-1 to TRBJ2-7; 9 bases align to TRBD2. The CDR3 is 16 residues long. The J segment lost 2 bases and the V segment lost 1 base, leaving 6 bases of the junction unmatched. Looked up from germline, CDR1 is MGHRA and CDR2 is YSYEKL. CDR3 loop: CASSQALAGSAYEQYF. In nucleotides, the CDR3 is TGCGCCAGCAGCCAAGCCCTAGCGGGGTCGGCCTACGAGCAGTACTTC.

The gene calls are TRBV10-3 and TRBJ2-1; no definite D call. Germline CDR1 and CDR2: ENHRY and SYGVKD. The CDR3 contains 15 residues. The germline V and J ends were trimmed by 4 bases and 0 bases, with 10 bases remaining between them. In nucleotides, the CDR3 is TGTGCCATCAGTGGGGTCGATAGCTCCTACAATGAGCAGTTCTTC. Translated, it gives CAISGVDSSYNEQFF.

This clonotype was observed a few times. V and J are TRBV7-2 and TRBJ2-1, with 8 bases that match TRBD2. The CDR3 sequence is 13 residues long. V gave up 0 bases and J gave up 14 bases; unmatched junction bases: 6. Per germline, CDR1 SGHTA and CDR2 FQGNSA. The CDR3: CASSLAMSGGEFF. CDR3 bases: TGTGCCAGCAGCTTAGCCATGTCGGGAGGGGAGTTCTTC.

This clonotype was picked up a small number of times. The J gene is TRBJ2-2, the V gene TRBV20-1; D remains ambiguous. Trimming pared 3 bases from V and 1 base from J, leaving 6 bases between. CDR1 and CDR2 (germline): DFQATT, SNEGSKA (reference sequence). CDR3 length: 13 amino acids. The CDR3 DNA sequence: TGCAGTGCTAGTGCCCAGAACACCGGGGAGCTGTTTTTT. Translation: CSASAQNTGELFF.

This clonotype was seen more than once but under ten times. The rearrangement links TRBV5-6 to TRBJ2-7; D uncertain. Germline lookup yields CDR1 SGHDT and CDR2 YYEEEE. The CDR3 is made up of 15 amino acids. V shed 3 bases and J shed 6 bases, with 19 bases lying between them. CDR3 in DNA: TGTGCCAGCAGCTGGCCGAGTGGCAGAATCAGCGAGCAGTACTTC. Translation: CASSWPSGRISEQYF.

The table lists this clonotype with a few counts. This chain links TRBV7-9 with TRBJ1-4; perhaps TRBD1 as D (5 bases). Germline CDR1 and CDR2: SEHNR and FQNEAQ (reference sequence). CDR3 length: 15 residues. Trimming pared 5 bases from V and 2 bases from J, leaving 12 bases between. As DNA, the CDR3 is TGTGCCAGCAGCGTCCAGGGTTCGACTAATGAAAAACTGTTTTTT. It codes for CASSVQGSTNEKLFF. The whole variable domain, remainder taken from reference TRBV7-9 and TRBJ1-4, is DTGVSQNPRHKITKRGQNVTFRCDPISEHNRLYWYRQTLGQGPEFLTYFQNEAQLEKSRLLSDRFSAERPKGSFSTLEIQRTEQGDSAMYLCASSVQGSTNEKLFFGSGTQLSVL.

This clonotype was seen more than once but under ten times. This chain uses TRBV5-6 with TRBJ1-6; D remains unclear. With 0 bases removed from V and 14 bases from J, the gap between germline ends came to 15 bases. From germline, CDR1 is SGHDT and CDR2 YYEEEE. The CDR3 has 14 residues. CDR3 in DNA: TGTGCCAGCAGCTTGGGTCAGACGCCAAGAGCCCTCCACTTT. Translated: CASSLGQTPRALHF.